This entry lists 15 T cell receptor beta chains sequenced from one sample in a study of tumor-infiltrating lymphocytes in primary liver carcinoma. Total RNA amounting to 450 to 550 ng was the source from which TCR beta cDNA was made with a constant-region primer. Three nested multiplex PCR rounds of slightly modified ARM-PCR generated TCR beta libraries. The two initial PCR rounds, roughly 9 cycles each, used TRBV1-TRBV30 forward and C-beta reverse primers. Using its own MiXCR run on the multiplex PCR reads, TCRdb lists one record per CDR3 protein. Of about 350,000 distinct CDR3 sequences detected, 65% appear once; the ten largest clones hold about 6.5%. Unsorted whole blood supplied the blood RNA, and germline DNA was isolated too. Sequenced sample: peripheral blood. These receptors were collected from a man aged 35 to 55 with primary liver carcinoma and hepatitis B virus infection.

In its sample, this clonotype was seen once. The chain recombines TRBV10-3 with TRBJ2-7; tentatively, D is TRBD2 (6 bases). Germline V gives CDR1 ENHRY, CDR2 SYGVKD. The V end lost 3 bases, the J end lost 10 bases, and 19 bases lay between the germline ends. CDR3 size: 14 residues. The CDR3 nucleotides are TGTGCCATCAGTGAATTGGGGGACTCCTATGATCAGTACTTC. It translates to CAISELGDSYDQYF.

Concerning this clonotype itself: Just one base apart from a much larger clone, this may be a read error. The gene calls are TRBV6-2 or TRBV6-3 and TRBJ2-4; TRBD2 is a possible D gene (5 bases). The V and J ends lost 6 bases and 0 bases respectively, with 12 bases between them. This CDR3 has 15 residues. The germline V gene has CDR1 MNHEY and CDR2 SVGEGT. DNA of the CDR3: TGTGCCAGCAGCCACCCCGGACTAGCCAAAAACATTCAGTACTTC. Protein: CASSHPGLAKNIQYF.

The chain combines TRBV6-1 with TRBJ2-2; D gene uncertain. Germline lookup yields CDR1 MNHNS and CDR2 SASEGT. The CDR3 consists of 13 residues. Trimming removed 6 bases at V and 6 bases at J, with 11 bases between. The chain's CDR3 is CASRTVRSGELFF. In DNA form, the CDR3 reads TGTGCCAGCAGGACCGTGAGGTCCGGGGAGCTGTTTTTT.

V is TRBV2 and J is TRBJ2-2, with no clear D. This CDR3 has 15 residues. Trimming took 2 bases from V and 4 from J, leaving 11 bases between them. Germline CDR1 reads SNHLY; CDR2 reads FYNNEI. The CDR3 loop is CASSERASTTGELFF. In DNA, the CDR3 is TGTGCCAGCAGTGAACGGGCGAGCACCACCGGGGAGCTGTTTTTT.

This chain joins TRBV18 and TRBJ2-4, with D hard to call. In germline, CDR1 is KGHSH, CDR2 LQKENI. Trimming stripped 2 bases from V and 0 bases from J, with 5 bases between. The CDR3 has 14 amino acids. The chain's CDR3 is CASSPIPAKNIQYF. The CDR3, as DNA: TGTGCCAGCTCACCAATCCCAGCCAAAAACATTCAGTACTTC.

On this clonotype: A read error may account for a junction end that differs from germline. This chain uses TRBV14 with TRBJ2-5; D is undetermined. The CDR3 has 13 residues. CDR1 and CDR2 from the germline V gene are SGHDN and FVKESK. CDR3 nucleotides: TGTGCCAGCAGCCACTCCAGAGAAGAGACCCAGTGCTTC. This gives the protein CASSHSREETQCF.

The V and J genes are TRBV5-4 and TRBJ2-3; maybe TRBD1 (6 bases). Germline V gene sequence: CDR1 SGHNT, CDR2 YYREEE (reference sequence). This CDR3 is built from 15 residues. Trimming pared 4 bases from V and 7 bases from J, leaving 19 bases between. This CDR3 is CASSPSRQGKYTQYF. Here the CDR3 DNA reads TGTGCCAGCAGCCCTTCTCGCCAGGGGAAATATACGCAGTATTTT.

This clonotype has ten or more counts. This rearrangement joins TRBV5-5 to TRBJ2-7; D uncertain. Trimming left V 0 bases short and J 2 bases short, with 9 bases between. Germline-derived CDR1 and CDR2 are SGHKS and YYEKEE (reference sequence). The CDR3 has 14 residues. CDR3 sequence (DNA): TGTGCCAGCAGCTTGGGGGCAGGCACCTACGAGCAGTACTTC. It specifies CASSLGAGTYEQYF.

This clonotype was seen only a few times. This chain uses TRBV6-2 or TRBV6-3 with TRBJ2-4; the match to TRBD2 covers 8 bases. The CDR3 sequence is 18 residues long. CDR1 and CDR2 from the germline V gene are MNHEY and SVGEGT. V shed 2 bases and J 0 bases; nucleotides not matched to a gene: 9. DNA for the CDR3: TGTGCCAGCAGTTACCGAGCGGGAGCGATTATAGCCAAAAACATTCAGTACTTC. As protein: CASSYRAGAIIAKNIQYF.

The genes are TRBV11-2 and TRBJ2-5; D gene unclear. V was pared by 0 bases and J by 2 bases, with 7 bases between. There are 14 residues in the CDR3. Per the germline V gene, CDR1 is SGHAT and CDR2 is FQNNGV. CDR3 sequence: CASSLDRIQETQYF. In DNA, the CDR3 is TGTGCCAGCAGCTTAGATAGGATTCAAGAGACCCAGTACTTC.

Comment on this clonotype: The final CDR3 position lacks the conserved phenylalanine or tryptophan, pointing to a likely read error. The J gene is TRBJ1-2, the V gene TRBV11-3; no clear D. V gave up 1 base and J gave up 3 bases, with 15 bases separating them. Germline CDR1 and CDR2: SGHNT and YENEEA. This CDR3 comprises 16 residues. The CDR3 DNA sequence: TGTGCCAGCAGCTTAGGAAATCGGACGGTCGACTATGGCTACACCCTC. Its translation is CASSLGNRTVDYGYTL.

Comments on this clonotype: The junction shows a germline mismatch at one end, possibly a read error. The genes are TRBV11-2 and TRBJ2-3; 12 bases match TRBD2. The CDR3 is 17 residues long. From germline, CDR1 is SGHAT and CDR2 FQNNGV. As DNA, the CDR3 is TGTGTCAGCAGCACGAGTTCTAGCGGGAGGGGCACAGATACGCAGTATTTT. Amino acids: CVSSTSSSGRGTDTQYF.

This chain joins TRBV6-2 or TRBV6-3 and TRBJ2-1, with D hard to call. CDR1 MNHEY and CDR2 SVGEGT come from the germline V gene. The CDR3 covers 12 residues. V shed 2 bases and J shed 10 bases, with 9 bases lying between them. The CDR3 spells CASSYVVREQFF. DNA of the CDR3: TGTGCCAGCAGTTACGTAGTAAGAGAGCAGTTCTTC.

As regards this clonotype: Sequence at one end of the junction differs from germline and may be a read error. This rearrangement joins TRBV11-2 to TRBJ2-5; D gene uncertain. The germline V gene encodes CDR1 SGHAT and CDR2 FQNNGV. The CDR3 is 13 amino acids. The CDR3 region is CSSSYNSQESQYF. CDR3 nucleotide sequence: TGTTCCAGTAGTTATAACAGCCAAGAGAGCCAGTACTTC.

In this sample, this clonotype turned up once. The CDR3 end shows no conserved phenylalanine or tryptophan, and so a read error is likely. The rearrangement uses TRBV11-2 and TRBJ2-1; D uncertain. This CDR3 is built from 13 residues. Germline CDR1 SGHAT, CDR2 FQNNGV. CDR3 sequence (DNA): TGTGCCAGTAGCTCAGGTGCTTACAATGAGCAGTTCCTC. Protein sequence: CASSSGAYNEQFL.